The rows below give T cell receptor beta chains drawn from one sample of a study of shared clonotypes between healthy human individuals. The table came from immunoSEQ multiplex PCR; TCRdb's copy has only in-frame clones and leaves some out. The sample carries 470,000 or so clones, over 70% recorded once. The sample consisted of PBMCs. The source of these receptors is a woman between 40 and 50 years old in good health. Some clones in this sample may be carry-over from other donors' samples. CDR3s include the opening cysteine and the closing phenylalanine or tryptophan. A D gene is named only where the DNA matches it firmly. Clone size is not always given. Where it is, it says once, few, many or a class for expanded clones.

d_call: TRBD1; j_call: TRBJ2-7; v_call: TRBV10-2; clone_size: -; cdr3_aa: CASSESSGQGIWYEQYF; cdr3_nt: TGCGCCAGCAGTGAGTCGTCTGGACAGGGGATCTGGTACGAGCAGTACTTC
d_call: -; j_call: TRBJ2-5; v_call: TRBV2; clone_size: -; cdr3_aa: CASSERGGQGAKTQYF; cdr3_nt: TGTGCCAGCAGTGAAAGGGGGGGGCAGGGGGCGAAGACCCAGTACTTC
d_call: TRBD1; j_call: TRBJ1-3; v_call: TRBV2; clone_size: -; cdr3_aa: CASTGGSGNTIYF; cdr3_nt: TGTGCCAGCACAGGGGGCTCTGGAAACACCATATATTTT
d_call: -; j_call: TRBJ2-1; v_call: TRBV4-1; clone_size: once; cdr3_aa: CASSQVGGGRNEQFF; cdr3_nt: TGCGCCAGCAGCCAAGTAGGGGGAGGGAGGAATGAGCAGTTCTTC
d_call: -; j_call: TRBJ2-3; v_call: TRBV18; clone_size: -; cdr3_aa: CASSPTRAGTNTDTQYF; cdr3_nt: TGTGCCAGCTCACCAACACGAGCGGGCACTAACACAGATACGCAGTATTTT
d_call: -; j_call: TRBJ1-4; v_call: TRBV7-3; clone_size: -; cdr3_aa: CASSLTGRGGEKLFF; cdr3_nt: TGTGCCAGCAGCTTAACGGGCAGGGGCGGCGAAAAACTGTTTTTT
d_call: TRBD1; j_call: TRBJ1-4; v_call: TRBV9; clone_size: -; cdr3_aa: CASSGRQGGNEKLFF; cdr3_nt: TGTGCCAGCAGCGGCCGACAGGGGGGAAATGAAAAACTGTTTTTT
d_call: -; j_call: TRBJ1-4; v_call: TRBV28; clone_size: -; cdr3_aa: CASRGPNEKLFF; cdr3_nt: TGTGCCAGCAGGGGCCCAAATGAAAAACTGTTTTTT
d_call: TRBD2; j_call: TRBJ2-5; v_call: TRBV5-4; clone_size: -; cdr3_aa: CASSRGGLADQETQYF; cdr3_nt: TGTGCCAGCAGCCGGGGCGGACTAGCGGATCAAGAGACCCAGTACTTC
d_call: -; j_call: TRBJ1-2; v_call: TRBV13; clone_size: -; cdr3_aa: CASSLLRDTEYLLDGYTF; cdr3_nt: TGTGCCAGCAGCCTCCTCCGGGACACCGAATACTTACTCGATGGCTACACCTTC
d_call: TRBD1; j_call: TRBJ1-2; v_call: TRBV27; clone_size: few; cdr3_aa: CASSTWTGGVFSGYTF; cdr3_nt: TGTGCCAGCAGTACATGGACAGGGGGAGTTTTTTCTGGCTACACCTTC
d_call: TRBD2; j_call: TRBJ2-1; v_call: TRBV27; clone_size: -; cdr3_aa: CASSWSPLAGEGNEQFF; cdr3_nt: TGTGCCAGCAGTTGGTCCCCTCTAGCGGGAGAAGGGAATGAGCAGTTCTTC
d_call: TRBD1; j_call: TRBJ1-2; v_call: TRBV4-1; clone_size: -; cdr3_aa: CASSQAGTDYGYTF; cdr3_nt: TGCGCCAGCAGCCAAGCGGGGACAGACTATGGCTACACCTTC
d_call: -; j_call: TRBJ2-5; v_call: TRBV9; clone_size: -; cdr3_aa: CASSVAGLLGETQYF; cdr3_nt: TGTGCCAGCAGCGTAGCAGGCCTCCTGGGGGAGACCCAGTACTTC
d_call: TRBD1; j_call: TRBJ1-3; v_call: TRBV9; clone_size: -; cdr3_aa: CASSEPGQGNTIYF; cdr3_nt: TGTGCCAGCAGCGAACCGGGACAGGGTAACACCATATATTTT
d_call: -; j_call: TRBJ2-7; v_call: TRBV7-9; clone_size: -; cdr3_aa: CASRPIPSYEQYF; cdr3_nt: TGTGCCAGCAGGCCTATCCCCTCCTACGAGCAGTACTTC
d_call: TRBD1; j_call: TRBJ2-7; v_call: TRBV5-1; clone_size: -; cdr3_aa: CASSPSWGQPYEQYF; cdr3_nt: TGCGCCAGCAGCCCGTCATGGGGACAGCCCTACGAGCAGTACTTC
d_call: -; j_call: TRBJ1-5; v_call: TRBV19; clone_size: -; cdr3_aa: CASSIVGTRTNQPQHF; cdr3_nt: TGTGCCAGTAGTATAGTAGGGACCAGGACGAATCAGCCCCAGCATTTT
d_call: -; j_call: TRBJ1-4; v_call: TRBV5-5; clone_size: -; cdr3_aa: CASSLVGREISEKLFF; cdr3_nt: TGTGCCAGCAGCCTTGTCGGCAGGGAGATTAGTGAAAAACTGTTTTTT
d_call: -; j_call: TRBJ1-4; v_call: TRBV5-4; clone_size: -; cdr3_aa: CASSLQGATNEKLFF; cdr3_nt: TGTGCCAGCAGCTTACAGGGAGCAACTAATGAAAAACTGTTTTTT
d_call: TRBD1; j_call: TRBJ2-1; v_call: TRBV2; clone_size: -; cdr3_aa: CASSEGQGVSFEQFF; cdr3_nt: TGTGCCAGCAGTGAGGGACAGGGAGTATCGTTTGAGCAGTTCTTC
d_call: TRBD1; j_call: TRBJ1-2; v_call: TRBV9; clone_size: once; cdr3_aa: CASSPGQGYGGYTF; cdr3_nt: TGTGCCAGCAGCCCGGGACAGGGCTATGGTGGCTACACCTTC
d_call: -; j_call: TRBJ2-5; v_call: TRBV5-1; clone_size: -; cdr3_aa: CASSPQGRGNYQETQYF; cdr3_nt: TGCGCCAGCAGCCCGCAGGGGCGCGGGAACTACCAAGAGACCCAGTACTTC
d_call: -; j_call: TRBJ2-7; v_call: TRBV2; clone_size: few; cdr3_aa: CASATGAGYEQYF; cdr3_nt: TGTGCCAGCGCGACGGGAGCTGGCTACGAGCAGTACTTC
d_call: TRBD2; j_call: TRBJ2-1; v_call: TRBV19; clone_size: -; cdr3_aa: CASSIVSPDGGSNYEQFF; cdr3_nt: TGTGCCAGTAGTATAGTGTCGCCCGACGGGGGGTCGAACTATGAGCAGTTCTTC
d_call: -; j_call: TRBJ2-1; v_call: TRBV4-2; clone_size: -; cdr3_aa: CASSQVSSNNEQFF; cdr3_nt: TGTGCCAGCAGCCAAGTGTCCAGCAACAATGAGCAGTTCTTC
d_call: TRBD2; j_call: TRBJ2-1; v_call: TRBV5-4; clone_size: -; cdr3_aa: CASSLGASGSRGQFF; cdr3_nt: TGTGCCAGCAGCTTGGGGGCTAGCGGGAGCAGGGGGCAGTTCTTC
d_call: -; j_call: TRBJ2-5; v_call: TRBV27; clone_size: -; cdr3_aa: CASSLIQAGGTQYF; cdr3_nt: TGTGCCAGCAGTTTAATCCAGGCTGGCGGGACCCAGTACTTC
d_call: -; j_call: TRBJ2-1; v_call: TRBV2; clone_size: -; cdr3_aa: CASSAMSGGEQFF; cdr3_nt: TGTGCCAGCAGTGCCATGAGTGGTGGTGAGCAGTTCTTC
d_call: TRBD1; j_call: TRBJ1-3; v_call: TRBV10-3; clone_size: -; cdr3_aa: CAIRQGDGNTIYF; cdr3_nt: TGTGCCATCAGGCAGGGGGATGGAAACACCATATATTTT
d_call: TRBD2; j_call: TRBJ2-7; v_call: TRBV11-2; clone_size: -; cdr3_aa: CASSLRGSGSTNEQYF; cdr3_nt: TGTGCCAGCAGCTTAAGGGGTAGCGGGAGTACCAACGAGCAGTACTTC
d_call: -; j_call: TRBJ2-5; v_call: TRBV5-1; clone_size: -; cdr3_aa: CASSLSQLQETQYF; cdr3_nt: TGCGCCAGCAGCTTGTCGCAGTTACAAGAGACCCAGTACTTC
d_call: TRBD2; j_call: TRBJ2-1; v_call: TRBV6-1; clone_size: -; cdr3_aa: CASSEAPTSPYNEQFF; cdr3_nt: TGTGCCAGCAGTGAAGCCCCGACTAGCCCCTACAATGAGCAGTTCTTC
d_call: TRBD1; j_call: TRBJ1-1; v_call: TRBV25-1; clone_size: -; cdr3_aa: CATPAQNRGKNTEAFF; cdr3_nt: TGTGCCACCCCTGCACAAAACAGGGGGAAGAACACTGAAGCTTTCTTT
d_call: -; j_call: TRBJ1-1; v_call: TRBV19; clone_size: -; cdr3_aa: CASSAQTRIGAEAFF; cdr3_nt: TGTGCCAGTAGCGCCCAGACGAGAATAGGGGCTGAAGCTTTCTTT
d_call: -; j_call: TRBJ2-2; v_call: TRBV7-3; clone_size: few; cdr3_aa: CASSPPGGYGELFF; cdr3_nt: TGTGCCAGCAGCCCACCTGGTGGATACGGGGAGCTGTTTTTT
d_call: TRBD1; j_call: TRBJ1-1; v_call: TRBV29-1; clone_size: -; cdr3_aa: CSVPGQGVLNTEAFF; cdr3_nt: TGCAGCGTCCCAGGACAGGGGGTTCTGAACACTGAAGCTTTCTTT
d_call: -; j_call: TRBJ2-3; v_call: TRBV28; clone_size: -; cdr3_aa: CASSSMDTQYF; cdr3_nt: TGTGCCAGCAGTTCAATGGATACGCAGTATTTT
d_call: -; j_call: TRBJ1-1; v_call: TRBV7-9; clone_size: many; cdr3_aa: CASIRQPHTEAFF; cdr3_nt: TGTGCCAGCATCCGACAGCCTCACACTGAAGCTTTCTTT
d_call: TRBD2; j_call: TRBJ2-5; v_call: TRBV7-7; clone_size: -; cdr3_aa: CASSSLAGGEGETQYF; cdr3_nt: TGTGCTAGCAGCTCACTAGCGGGAGGAGAGGGAGAGACCCAGTACTTC
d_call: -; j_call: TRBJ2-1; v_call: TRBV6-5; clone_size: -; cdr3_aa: CASRDLRKANEQFF; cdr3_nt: TGTGCCAGCAGAGACTTACGGAAGGCCAATGAGCAGTTCTTC
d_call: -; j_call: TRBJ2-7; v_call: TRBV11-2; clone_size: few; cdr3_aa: CASSLGSYEQYF; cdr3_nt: TGTGCCAGCAGCTTAGGCAGCTACGAGCAGTACTTC
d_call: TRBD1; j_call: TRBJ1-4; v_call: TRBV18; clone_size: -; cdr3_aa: CASSPGQGAEKLFF; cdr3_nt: TGTGCCAGCTCCCCCGGACAGGGGGCTGAAAAACTGTTTTTT
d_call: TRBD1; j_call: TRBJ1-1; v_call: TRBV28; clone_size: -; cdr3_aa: CASNEPGQGSLGAFF; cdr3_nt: TGTGCCAGCAACGAACCGGGACAGGGTTCATTGGGAGCTTTCTTT
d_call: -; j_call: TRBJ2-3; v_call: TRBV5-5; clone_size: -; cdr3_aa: CASSPSLGPTDTQYF; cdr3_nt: TGTGCCAGCAGCCCTTCACTAGGTCCCACAGATACGCAGTATTTT
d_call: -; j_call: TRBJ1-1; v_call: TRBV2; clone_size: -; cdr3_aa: CASRGGRYTEAFF; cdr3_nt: TGTGCCAGCAGGGGGGGAAGGTATACTGAAGCTTTCTTT
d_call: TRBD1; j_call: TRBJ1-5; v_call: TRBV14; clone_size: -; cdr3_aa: CASSQPPGQGRNQPQHF; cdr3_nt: TGTGCCAGCAGCCAACCACCAGGACAGGGCAGGAATCAGCCCCAGCATTTT
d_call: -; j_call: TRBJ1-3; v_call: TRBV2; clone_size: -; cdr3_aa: CASREGGNTIYF; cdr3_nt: TGTGCCAGCAGGGAAGGGGGAAACACCATATATTTT
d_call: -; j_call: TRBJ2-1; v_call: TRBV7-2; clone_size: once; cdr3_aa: CASSLSSSYNEQFF; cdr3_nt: TGTGCCAGCAGCTTATCTAGCTCCTACAATGAGCAGTTCTTC
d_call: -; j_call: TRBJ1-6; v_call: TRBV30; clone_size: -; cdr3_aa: CAWSWGRDSPLHF; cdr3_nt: TGTGCCTGGAGTTGGGGGCGGGATTCACCCCTCCACTTT
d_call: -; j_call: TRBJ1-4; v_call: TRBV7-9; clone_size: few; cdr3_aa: CASSLNTGSEKLFF; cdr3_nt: TGTGCCAGCAGCTTGAACACCGGTAGTGAAAAACTGTTTTTT
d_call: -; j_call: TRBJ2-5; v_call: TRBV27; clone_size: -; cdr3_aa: CASSLHSRETQYF; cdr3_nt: TGTGCCAGCAGTTTACACTCCCGGGAGACCCAGTACTTC